This TCR beta chain was retrieved from a study of neurological immune-mediated disorders. Many counts were recorded for this clonotype. Using its own MiXCR run on the 5' RACE reads, TCRdb lists one record per CDR3 protein. The profile covers roughly 60,000 distinct CDR3 sequences, with roughly an eighth appearing a single time and less than 2% taken by the ten largest. From germline, CDR1 is SGHVS and CDR2 FQNEAQ. The length of the CDR3 is 12 residues. The V end lost 0 bases, the J end lost 4 bases, and 1 base lay between the germline ends. The origin of this receptor is a man aged 55 to 69 in good health. The V gene is TRBV7-8, the J gene TRBJ1-5; D unresolved. Sequences were obtained from PBMCs. This chain's CDR3 is CASSLANQPQHF. The CDR3 nucleotides read TGTGCCAGCAGCTTAGCTAATCAGCCCCAGCATTTT.